Sequencing of this T cell receptor (beta chain) was carried out in a study of graft-versus-host responses after intestinal transplantation. Study as a whole: Grafts that recipients had were multivisceral, liver-intestinal, or isolated intestinal transplants. Each recipient received anti-thymocyte globulin induction, then tacrolimus and steroids for about 3 years.

Libraries were prepared by immunoSEQ multiplex PCR; TCRdb keeps only in-frame clonotypes and omits some of them. This sample carries around 110,000 clones, 80% to 90% of them seen once, and the ten largest clones take over 0.55%. On this clone: As yet, its antigen is unknown.

Findings and caveats of the study: Researchers found GvH clones in recipient marrow, and some showed up first in ileum or blood.

The TCR sequence derives from a human donor who was the organ donor for an intestinal transplant. The source was unstimulated CD4+ T cells sorted from spleen or lymph node cells, collected before transplant.

CDR3 nucleotide sequence: TGCGCCAGCAGTCCCGCCGGAGGGAATGAGCAGTTCTTC. Translation gives CASSPAGGNEQFF. The genes are TRBV4-1 and TRBJ2-1; maybe TRBD2 (6 bases). With 6 bases removed from V and 7 bases from J, the gap between germline ends came to 13 bases. The CDR3 is 13 amino acids. The V gene's germline CDR1 is MGHRA and CDR2 YSYEKL.